One sample yielded the 27 T cell receptor beta chains listed below, sequenced in a study of cytomegalovirus exposure and HLA in healthy donors. Both 60 Vbeta primers and 13 Jbeta primers went into the PCR. Data came from immunoSEQ multiplex PCR; TCRdb stores just in-frame clones and leaves some out. This sample has some 95,000 clones; 78% occur once, and the top ten carry about 4%. The sample taken for sequencing was PBMCs. The source is a woman between 40 and 50 years old in good health and CMV-seropositive.

The table lists this clone with a few counts. V is TRBV6-6 and J is TRBJ1-1; D is unclear. This CDR3 has 13 residues. V was pared by 6 bases and J by 4 bases, with 12 bases between. Germline CDR1 and CDR2: MNHNY and SVGAGI (reference sequence). CDR3 coding DNA: TGTGCCAGCAGCCGGGAGGGTGGCACTGAAGCTTTCTTT. Encoded protein: CASSREGGTEAFF.

The chain uses TRBV2 and TRBJ1-1; the D is unclear. Trimming stripped 1 base from V and 9 bases from J, with 9 bases between. The CDR3 sequence is 12 residues long. Germline CDR1 reads SNHLY; CDR2 reads FYNNEI. The CDR3 region has the DNA TGTGCCAGCAGTGAAGAGGAGATTAAAGCTTTCTTT. This gives the protein CASSEEEIKAFF.

The chain joins TRBV7-9 to TRBJ2-5; 11 positions agree with TRBD2. With V trimmed by 5 bases and J by 5 bases, 16 bases remained unmatched. CDR3 length: 18 amino acids. The germline V gene has CDR1 SEHNR and CDR2 FQNEAQ (reference sequence). CDR3 amino acids: CASSQPPGTSGAGETQYF. In nucleotides, the CDR3 is TGTGCCAGCAGCCAACCGCCCGGGACTAGCGGTGCTGGGGAGACCCAGTACTTC. The entire variable domain, with the rest obtained from reference TRBV7-9 and TRBJ2-5, is as follows: DTGVSQNPRHKITKRGQNVTFRCDPISEHNRLYWYRQTLGQGPEFLTYFQNEAQLEKSRLLSDRFSAERPKGSFSTLEIQRTEQGDSAMYLCASSQPPGTSGAGETQYFGPGTRLLVL.

The chain uses TRBV5-1 and TRBJ1-2, with a weak D call TRBD1 (5 bases). CDR3 length: 17 amino acids. Germline V lookup: CDR1 SGHRS, CDR2 YFSETQ. V was cut by 0 bases and J by 6 bases, with 21 bases left in between. This CDR3 reads CASSLASASGRGDGYTF. CDR3 DNA sequence: TGCGCCAGCAGCTTGGCCTCTGCCTCGGGACGGGGGGATGGCTACACCTTC.

This chain connects TRBV4-2 to TRBJ2-7, with a weak D call TRBD1 (6 bases). V gave up 0 bases and J gave up 4 bases, with 13 bases separating them. The CDR3 runs 15 residues. Germline V gene sequence: CDR1 LGHNA, CDR2 YNFKEQ. DNA of the CDR3: TGTGCCAGCAGCCAAGAGTCAGGGGCAGAATACGAGCAGTACTTC. Translated, it gives CASSQESGAEYEQYF.

The chain is built from TRBV7-9 and TRBJ2-3, with D perhaps TRBD1 (5 bases). The germline CDR1 and CDR2 sequences are SEHNR and FQNEAQ (reference sequence). V lost 5 bases and J 0 bases, leaving 21 bases between the germline ends. The CDR3 consists of 18 residues. DNA of the CDR3: TGTGCCAGCAGCCCAAGGGGTGTAGGCTCCTCTAGCACAGATACGCAGTATTTT. Translating gives CASSPRGVGSSSTDTQYF.

CDR3 sequence reads: CASSQLTGGLNQPQHF. CDR3 bases: TGTGCCAGCAGCCAACTCACAGGGGGCCTCAATCAGCCCCAGCATTTT. The V call is TRBV27, the J call TRBJ1-5, with 9 bases identical to TRBD1. The ends lost 6 bases at V and 3 bases at J; junction bases unmatched: 9. Germline V CDR1 and CDR2: MNHEY, SMNVEV (reference sequence). The CDR3 length is 16 residues.

The CDR3 DNA reads TGTGCCAGCAGCCTTTTTTCCGCTACTTCCTACGAGCAGTACTTC. This sequence encodes CASSLFSATSYEQYF. This rearrangement joins TRBV7-8 to TRBJ2-7; D is uncertain. This CDR3 comprises 15 residues. V was pared by 5 bases and J by 1 base, with 15 bases between. Germline CDR1 reads SGHVS; CDR2 reads FQNEAQ.

V and J are TRBV4-1 and TRBJ2-1; possible D gene TRBD2, 7 bases. The CDR3 has 15 residues. CDR1 is MGHRA, CDR2 YSYEKL, per germline. V lost 6 bases to trimming and J lost 6 bases, with 18 bases between them. The DNA of the CDR3 is TGCGCCAGCAGTCGGAGGGGGGAGGGCCTCAATGAGCAGTTCTTC. The encoded protein is CASSRRGEGLNEQFF.

V usage is TRBV5-4 and J usage is TRBJ2-1; the match to TRBD1 covers 9 bases. Germline V gives CDR1 SGHNT, CDR2 YYREEE (reference sequence). Germline trimming cut 4 bases from V and 5 bases from J; bases unmatched to any gene: 7. There are 15 residues in the CDR3. The DNA of the CDR3 is TGTGCCAGCAGCAGAGCGGACAGGGGTGACAATGAGCAGTTCTTC. It codes for CASSRADRGDNEQFF.

Remarks on this clone: At one end, the junction sequence differs from germline, possibly due to a read error. The sample carries other DNA sequences with the same CDR3. This chain links TRBV9 with TRBJ1-3; D ambiguous. Germline V gene sequence: CDR1 SGDLS, CDR2 YYNGEE. The CDR3 runs to 15 residues. The CDR3 DNA sequence: TGTGCCAGCAGCGTAGAGGCGGCCTCTGGAAATACCATATATTTT. Residues: CASSVEAASGNTIYF.

This chain joins TRBV9 and TRBJ2-2; no reliable D call. The germline V gene encodes CDR1 SGDLS and CDR2 YYNGEE. Trimming shortened V by 3 bases and J by 0 bases, and 9 bases separated the two germline ends. This CDR3 has 15 residues. The CDR3 DNA reads as TGTGCCAGCAGCGCAGAATTAACGAACACCGGGGAGCTGTTTTTT. Its translation is CASSAELTNTGELFF.

V is TRBV2 and J is TRBJ1-1, with unresolved D. V was trimmed by 2 bases and J by 1 base, leaving 8 bases between them. The CDR3 runs to 14 residues. CDR1 is SNHLY, CDR2 FYNNEI, per germline. CDR3 coding DNA: TGTGCCAGCAGTGAATTGAGCACGAACACTGAAGCTTTCTTT. Encoded protein: CASSELSTNTEAFF.

The chain links TRBV19 to TRBJ2-1; tentative D call: TRBD1 (5 bases). The germline V gene encodes CDR1 LNHDA and CDR2 SQIVND (reference sequence). The CDR3 is made up of 15 amino acids. Trimming took off 2 bases at V and 6 bases at J, with 14 bases between the two ends. In nucleotides, the CDR3 is TGTGCCAGTAGTATACCGTCAGGGATGGGCAATGAGCAGTTCTTC. Residues: CASSIPSGMGNEQFF. The whole variable domain, remainder taken from reference TRBV19 and TRBJ2-1, is DGGITQSPKYLFRKEGQNVTLSCEQNLNHDAMYWYRQDPGQGLRLIYYSQIVNDFQKGDIAEGYSVSREKKESFPLTVTSAQKNPTAFYLCASSIPSGMGNEQFFGPGTRLTVL.

V is TRBV2 and J is TRBJ1-2; 9 bases match TRBD1. V dropped 5 bases and J dropped 3; count of bases not matched to a gene: 7. The germline gives CDR1 SNHLY, CDR2 FYNNEI. This CDR3 is built from 15 residues. Here the CDR3 DNA reads TGTGCCAGCAGTACTCCCAGGACAGGGGACTATGGCTACACCTTC. Amino acid sequence: CASSTPRTGDYGYTF.

The chain links TRBV29-1 to TRBJ1-2; 9 positions agree with TRBD1. The germline gives CDR1 SQVTM, CDR2 ANQGSEA. Unmatched junction bases numbered 7, after V lost 4 bases and J lost 7 bases. The CDR3 length is 13 residues. The DNA for the CDR3 is TGCAGCGTTGTAACAGGGGGCGTTAGTGGCTACACCTTC. It yields the protein CSVVTGGVSGYTF.

A single count supports this clone. The genes are TRBV19 and TRBJ1-1; 7 nucleotides align to TRBD1. There are 14 residues in the CDR3. CDR1 is LNHDA, CDR2 SQIVND, per germline (reference sequence). The V segment lost 1 base and the J segment 1 base; nucleotides outside the gene matches: 0. The CDR3 region has the DNA TGTGCCAGTAGTATAGGACAGGGGAACACTGAAGCTTTCTTT. Its protein product is CASSIGQGNTEAFF. Full variable domain (missing parts from reference TRBV19 and TRBJ1-1): DGGITQSPKYLFRKEGQNVTLSCEQNLNHDAMYWYRQDPGQGLRLIYYSQIVNDFQKGDIAEGYSVSREKKESFPLTVTSAQKNPTAFYLCASSIGQGNTEAFFGQGTRLTVV.

This chain joins TRBV7-2 and TRBJ2-2; D possibly corresponds to TRBD2 (6 bases). CDR3 length: 16 amino acids. Germline CDR1 is SGHTA and CDR2 is FQGNSA. V was clipped by 5 bases and J by 2 bases, with 15 bases between them. The CDR3 coding sequence is TGTGCCAGCAGCCACCACTCTGCGGGAAACACCGGGGAGCTGTTTTTT. It yields the protein CASSHHSAGNTGELFF.

The rearrangement uses TRBV30 and TRBJ1-1; a possible D gene is TRBD1 (5 bases). The CDR3 is made up of 11 amino acids. Trimming pared 6 bases from V and 5 bases from J, leaving 10 bases between. The germline V gene has CDR1 GTSNPN and CDR2 SVGIG (reference sequence). CDR3 DNA: TGTGCCTGCCTGGGGGGAACTGAAGCTTTCTTT. Translated, it gives CACLGGTEAFF.

The chain carries TRBV28 and TRBJ1-2; D might be TRBD1 (5 bases). Germline loops: CDR1 MDHEN, CDR2 SYDVKM. The ends were cut back, 5 bases at V and 8 bases at J, with 15 bases in the middle. The CDR3 covers 13 residues. CDR3 loop: CASSPADSDGYTF. The CDR3 nucleotides are TGTGCCAGCAGTCCTGCCGACAGTGACGGCTACACCTTC.

The chain employs TRBV4-1 and TRBJ2-5, with 8 bases aligning to TRBD1. CDR1 and CDR2 (germline): MGHRA, YSYEKL. CDR3 size: 17 residues. The junction had 13 bases not matched to a gene; V was cut back by 7 bases and J by 0 bases. CDR3 DNA: TGCGCCAGCACCCCCACAGGGACAGGACTGTACCAAGAGACCCAGTACTTC. This codes for CASTPTGTGLYQETQYF.

The V call is TRBV15, the J call TRBJ2-3, with D unresolved. CDR3 length equals 15 residues. With 1 base removed from V and 0 bases from J, the gap between germline ends came to 8 bases. Per germline, CDR1 LNHNV and CDR2 YYDKDF (reference sequence). The CDR3 protein is CATSRVRHSTDTQYF. In nucleotides, the CDR3 is TGTGCCACCAGCAGAGTGAGGCACAGCACAGATACGCAGTATTTT.

This clone has more than one count but fewer than ten. This chain joins TRBV9 and TRBJ2-3; possible D gene TRBD2, 5 bases. This CDR3 spans 16 amino acids. Germline CDR1 reads SGDLS; CDR2 reads YYNGEE. Trimming left V 4 bases short and J 4 bases short, with 19 bases between. The CDR3 bases are TGTGCCAGCAGCCAACTACCAGCGGCTGGAGCAGATACGCAGTATTTT. Translated, it gives CASSQLPAAGADTQYF.

The chain combines TRBV5-6 with TRBJ1-1, with 8 bases that match TRBD1. The CDR3 loop spans 13 amino acids. Germline V gene sequence: CDR1 SGHDT, CDR2 YYEEEE. J gave up 10 bases and V 1 base, and 6 bases lay outside the gene matches. In DNA form, the CDR3 reads TGTGCCAGCAGCTTGCCAGGGGGCTTCGGAGCTTTCTTT. Protein: CASSLPGGFGAFF.

There are a few counts of this clone. This chain joins TRBV7-9 and TRBJ2-7; 14 bases agree with TRBD2. CDR3 length: 18 residues. The junction had 11 bases not matched to a gene; V was cut back by 0 bases and J by 7 bases. Looked up from germline, CDR1 is SEHNR and CDR2 is FQNEAQ (reference sequence). The CDR3 reads CASSLAGGTSGSVGEQYF. CDR3 coding DNA: TGTGCCAGCAGCTTAGCAGGTGGGACTAGCGGGAGTGTGGGGGAGCAGTACTTC. Full variable domain (outside the CDR3, taken from reference TRBV7-9 and TRBJ2-7): DTGVSQNPRHKITKRGQNVTFRCDPISEHNRLYWYRQTLGQGPEFLTYFQNEAQLEKSRLLSDRFSAERPKGSFSTLEIQRTEQGDSAMYLCASSLAGGTSGSVGEQYFGPGTRLTVT.

This clone was seen just once. The rearrangement links TRBV5-1 to TRBJ2-5; weak D call: TRBD1 (6 bases). The end of the DNA is better explained by TRBJ2-7, so the J call may be wrong. The CDR3 sequence is 13 residues long. CDR1 and CDR2 from the germline V gene are SGHRS and YFSETQ. The CDR3 DNA is TGCGCCAGCAGCTTGCTGGACAGCTACGAGCAGTACTTC. Encoded protein: CASSLLDSYEQYF.

This clone has a count of ten or more. This rearrangement joins TRBV6-1 to TRBJ2-2; 8 bases agree with TRBD1. Germline trimming cut 3 bases from V and 3 bases from J; bases unmatched to any gene: 3. This CDR3 comprises 15 residues. The germline CDR1 and CDR2 sequences are MNHNS and SASEGT. CDR3 sequence: CASSEGTGDTGELFF. The CDR3 region has the DNA TGTGCCAGCAGTGAGGGGACAGGTGACACCGGGGAGCTGTTTTTT.